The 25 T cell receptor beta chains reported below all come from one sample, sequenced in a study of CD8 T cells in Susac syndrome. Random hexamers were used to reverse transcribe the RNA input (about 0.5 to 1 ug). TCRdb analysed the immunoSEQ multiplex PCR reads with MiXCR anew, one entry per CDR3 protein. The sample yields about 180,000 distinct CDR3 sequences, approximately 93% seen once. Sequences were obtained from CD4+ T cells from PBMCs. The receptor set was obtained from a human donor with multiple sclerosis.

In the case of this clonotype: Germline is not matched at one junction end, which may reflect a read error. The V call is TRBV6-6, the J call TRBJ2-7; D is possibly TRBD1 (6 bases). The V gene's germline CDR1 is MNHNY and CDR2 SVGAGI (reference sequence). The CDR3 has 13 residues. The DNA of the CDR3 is TGTGCCAGCAGCCCGTCGGACAGACCAACTTTTAACTTC. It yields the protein CASSPSDRPTFNF.

The DNA for the CDR3 is TGTGCCAGCAGCTCGAACCGGGACCAAGAGACCCAGTACTTC. This sequence encodes CASSSNRDQETQYF. V usage is TRBV11-2 and J usage is TRBJ2-5; no firm D call. With 4 bases removed from V and 0 bases from J, the gap between germline ends came to 9 bases. CDR1 is SGHAT, CDR2 FQNNGV, per germline. The CDR3 has 14 residues.

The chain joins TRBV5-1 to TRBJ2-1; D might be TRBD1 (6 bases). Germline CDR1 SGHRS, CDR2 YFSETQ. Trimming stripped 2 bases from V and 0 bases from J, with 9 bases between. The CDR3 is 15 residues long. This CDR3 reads CASSFGQSSYNEQFF. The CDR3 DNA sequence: TGCGCCAGCAGCTTCGGACAGAGCTCCTACAATGAGCAGTTCTTC.

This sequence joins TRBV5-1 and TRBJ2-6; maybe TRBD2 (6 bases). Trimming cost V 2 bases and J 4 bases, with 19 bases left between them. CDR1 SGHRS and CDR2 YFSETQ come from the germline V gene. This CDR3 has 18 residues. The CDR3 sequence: CASSFEGTRRRGANVLTF. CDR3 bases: TGCGCCAGCAGCTTCGAGGGGACTCGCCGAAGGGGGGCCAACGTCCTGACTTTC. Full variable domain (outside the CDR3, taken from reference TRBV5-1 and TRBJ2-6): KAGVTQTPRYLIKTRGQQVTLSCSPISGHRSVSWYQQTPGQGLQFLFEYFSETQRNKGNFPGRFSGRQFSNSRSEMNVSTLELGDSALYLCASSFEGTRRRGANVLTFGAGSRLTVL.

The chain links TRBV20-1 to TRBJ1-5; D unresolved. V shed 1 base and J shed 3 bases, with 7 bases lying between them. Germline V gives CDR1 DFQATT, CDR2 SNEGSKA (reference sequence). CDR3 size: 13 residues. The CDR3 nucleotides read TGCAGTGCTAGAGCGTCAGACAATCAGCCCCAGCATTTT. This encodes CSARASDNQPQHF.

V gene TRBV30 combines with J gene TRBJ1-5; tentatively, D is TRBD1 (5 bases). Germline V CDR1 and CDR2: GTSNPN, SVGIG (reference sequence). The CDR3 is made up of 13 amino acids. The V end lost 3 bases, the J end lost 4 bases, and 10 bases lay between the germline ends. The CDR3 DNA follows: TGTGCCTGGAGCGAGGACACAAATCAGCCCCAGCATTTT. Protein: CAWSEDTNQPQHF.

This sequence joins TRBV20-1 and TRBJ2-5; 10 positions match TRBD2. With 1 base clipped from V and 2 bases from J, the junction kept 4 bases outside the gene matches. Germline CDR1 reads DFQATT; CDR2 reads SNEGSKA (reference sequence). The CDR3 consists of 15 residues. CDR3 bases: TGCAGTGCTAGAGGGGCTAGCGGGAGACAAGAGACCCAGTACTTC. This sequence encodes CSARGASGRQETQYF.

CDR3 sequence (DNA): TGTGCCAGCATATCGACAGGGGGCGTTAACTATGGCTACACCTTC. This codes for CASISTGGVNYGYTF. This chain joins TRBV2 and TRBJ1-2, with 10 bases identical to TRBD1. Germline V gene sequence: CDR1 SNHLY, CDR2 FYNNEI. The V gene end was trimmed by 7 bases and the J gene end by 1 base; junction bases not matched to a gene: 6. This CDR3 spans 15 amino acids. Full variable domain (missing parts from reference TRBV2 and TRBJ1-2): EPEVTQTPSHQVTQMGQEVILRCVPISNHLYFYWYRQILGQKVEFLVSFYNNEISEKSEIFDDQFSVERPDGSNFTLKIRSTKLEDSAMYFCASISTGGVNYGYTFGSGTRLTVV.

The CDR3 loop is CASSQSRDSDLPGPAGFDEQFF. DNA of the CDR3: TGCGCCAGCAGTCAATCGCGGGACAGCGACCTTCCGGGACCAGCTGGTTTCGATGAGCAGTTCTTC. The chain couples TRBV23-1 to TRBJ2-1; D is possibly TRBD1 (7 bases). TRBV23-1 is marked as an open reading frame, function uncertain. V gave up 0 bases and J gave up 8 bases, with 35 bases separating them. The CDR3 loop spans 22 amino acids.

For the CDR3, the DNA is TGTGCCAGCAGTTTAACGGGACTAGCGGGAGGGTACGAGCAGTACTTC. It yields the protein CASSLTGLAGGYEQYF. V is TRBV27 and J is TRBJ2-7; 16 nucleotides line up with TRBD2. Germline V lookup: CDR1 MNHEY, CDR2 SMNVEV (reference sequence). The CDR3 is 16 residues long. After removal of 2 bases from V and 4 bases from J, the junction contained 2 bases not matched to a gene.

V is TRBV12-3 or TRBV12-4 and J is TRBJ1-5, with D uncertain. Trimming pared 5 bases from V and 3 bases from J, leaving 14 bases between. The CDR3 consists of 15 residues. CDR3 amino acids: CASSIYGMVNQPQHF. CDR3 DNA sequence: TGTGCCAGCAGTATTTATGGGATGGTCAATCAGCCCCAGCATTTT.

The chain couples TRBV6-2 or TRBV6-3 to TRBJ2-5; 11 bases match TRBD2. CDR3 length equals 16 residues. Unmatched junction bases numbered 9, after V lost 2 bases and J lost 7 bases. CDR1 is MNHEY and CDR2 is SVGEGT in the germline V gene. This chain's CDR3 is CASSYGTSGSGVTQYF. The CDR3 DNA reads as TGTGCCAGCAGTTACGGAACTAGCGGGAGCGGGGTGACCCAGTACTTC.

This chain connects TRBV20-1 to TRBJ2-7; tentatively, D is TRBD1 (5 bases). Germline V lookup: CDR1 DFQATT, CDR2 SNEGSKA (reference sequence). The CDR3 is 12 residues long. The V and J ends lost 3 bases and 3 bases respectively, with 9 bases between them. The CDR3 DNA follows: TGCAGTGCTAGGTTTACAGGCTACGAGCAGTACTTC. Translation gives CSARFTGYEQYF.

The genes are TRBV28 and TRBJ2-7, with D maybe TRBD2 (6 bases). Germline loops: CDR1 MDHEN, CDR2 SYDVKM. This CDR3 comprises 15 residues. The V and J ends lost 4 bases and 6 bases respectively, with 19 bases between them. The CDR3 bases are TGTGCCAGCAGTTCCGCGGGACTTTCCCGCAGCGAGCAGTACTTC. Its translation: CASSSAGLSRSEQYF.

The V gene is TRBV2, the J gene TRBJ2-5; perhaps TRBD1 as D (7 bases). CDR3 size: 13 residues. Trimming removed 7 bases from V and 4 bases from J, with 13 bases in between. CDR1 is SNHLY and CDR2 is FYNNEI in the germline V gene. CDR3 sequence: CASTKQGGETQYF. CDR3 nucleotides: TGTGCCAGCACAAAGCAGGGGGGAGAGACCCAGTACTTC.

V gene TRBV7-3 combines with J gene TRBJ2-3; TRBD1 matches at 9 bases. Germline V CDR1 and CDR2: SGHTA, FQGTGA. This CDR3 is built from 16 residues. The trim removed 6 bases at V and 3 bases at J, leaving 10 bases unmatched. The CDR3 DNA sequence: TGTGCCAGCAGTCCAGCGACAGGGGGTGGTACAGATACGCAGTATTTT. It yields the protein CASSPATGGGTDTQYF.

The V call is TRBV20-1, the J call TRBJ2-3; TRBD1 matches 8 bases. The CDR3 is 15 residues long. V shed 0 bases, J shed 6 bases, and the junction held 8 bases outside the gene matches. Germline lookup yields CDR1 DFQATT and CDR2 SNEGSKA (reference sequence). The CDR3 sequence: CSARDRTSGGDTQYF. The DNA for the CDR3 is TGCAGTGCTAGAGATCGGACTTCAGGGGGCGATACGCAGTATTTT.

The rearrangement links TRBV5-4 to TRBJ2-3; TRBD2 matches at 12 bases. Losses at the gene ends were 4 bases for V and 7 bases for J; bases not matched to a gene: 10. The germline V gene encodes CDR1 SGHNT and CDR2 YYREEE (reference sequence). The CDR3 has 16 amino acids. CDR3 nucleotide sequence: TGTGCCAGCAGCACTGGACTAGCGGGGATGGGATATACGCAGTATTTT. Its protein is CASSTGLAGMGYTQYF.

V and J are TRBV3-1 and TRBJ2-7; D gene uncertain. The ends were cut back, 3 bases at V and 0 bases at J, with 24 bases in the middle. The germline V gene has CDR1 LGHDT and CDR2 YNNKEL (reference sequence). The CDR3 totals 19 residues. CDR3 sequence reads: CASSQRLSLGPDLSYEQYF. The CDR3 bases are TGTGCCAGCAGCCAGAGACTCAGCCTCGGGCCAGACCTCTCCTACGAGCAGTACTTC.

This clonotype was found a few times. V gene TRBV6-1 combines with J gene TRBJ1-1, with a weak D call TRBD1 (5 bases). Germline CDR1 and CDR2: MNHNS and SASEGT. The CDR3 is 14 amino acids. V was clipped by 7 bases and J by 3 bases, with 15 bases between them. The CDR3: CASTLHGGDTEAFF. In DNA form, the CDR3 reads TGTGCCAGCACTCTTCACGGGGGGGACACTGAAGCTTTCTTT.

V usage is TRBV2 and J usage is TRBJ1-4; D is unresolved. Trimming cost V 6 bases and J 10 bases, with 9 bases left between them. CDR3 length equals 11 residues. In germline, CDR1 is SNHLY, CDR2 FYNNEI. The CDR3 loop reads CASRGNGKLFF. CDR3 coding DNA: TGTGCCAGCAGGGGCAACGGAAAACTGTTTTTT.

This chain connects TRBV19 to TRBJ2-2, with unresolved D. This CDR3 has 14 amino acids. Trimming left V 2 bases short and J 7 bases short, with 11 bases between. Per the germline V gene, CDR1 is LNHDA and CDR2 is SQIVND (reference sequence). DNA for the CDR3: TGTGCCAGTAGTATATCCGGTGCGGTCGGGGAGCTGTTTTTT. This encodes CASSISGAVGELFF.

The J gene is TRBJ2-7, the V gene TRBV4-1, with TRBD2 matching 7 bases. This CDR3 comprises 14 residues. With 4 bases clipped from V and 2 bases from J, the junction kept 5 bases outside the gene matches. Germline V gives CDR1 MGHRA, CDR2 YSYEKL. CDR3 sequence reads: CASSPGLPTYEQYF. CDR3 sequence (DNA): TGCGCCAGCAGCCCGGGACTACCAACCTACGAGCAGTACTTC.

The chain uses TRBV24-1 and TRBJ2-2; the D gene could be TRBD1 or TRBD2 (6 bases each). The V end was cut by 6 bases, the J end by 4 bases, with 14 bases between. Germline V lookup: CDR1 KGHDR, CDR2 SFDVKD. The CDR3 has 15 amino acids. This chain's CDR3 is CATSTTGAPTGELFF. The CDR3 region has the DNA TGTGCCACCAGTACTACGGGGGCGCCCACCGGGGAGCTGTTTTTT.

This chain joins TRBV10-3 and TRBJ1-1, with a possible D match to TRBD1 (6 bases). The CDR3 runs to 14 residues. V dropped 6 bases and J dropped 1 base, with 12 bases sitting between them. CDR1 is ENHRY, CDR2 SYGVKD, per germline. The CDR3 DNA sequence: TGTGCCATCAGCCCACAGGGTAAGAACACTGAAGCTTTCTTT. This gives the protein CAISPQGKNTEAFF.